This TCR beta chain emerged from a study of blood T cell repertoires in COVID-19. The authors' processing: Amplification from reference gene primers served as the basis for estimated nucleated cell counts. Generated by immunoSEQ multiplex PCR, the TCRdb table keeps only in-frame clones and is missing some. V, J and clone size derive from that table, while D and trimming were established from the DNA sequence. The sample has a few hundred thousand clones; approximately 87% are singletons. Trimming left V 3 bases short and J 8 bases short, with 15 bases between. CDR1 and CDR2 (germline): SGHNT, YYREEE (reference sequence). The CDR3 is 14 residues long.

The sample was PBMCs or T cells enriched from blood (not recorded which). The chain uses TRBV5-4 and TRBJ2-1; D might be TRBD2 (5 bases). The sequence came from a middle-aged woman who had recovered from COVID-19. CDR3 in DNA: TGTGCCAGCAGCTCTTCCCCCCTGAGGGATGAGCAGTTCTTC. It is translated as CASSSSPLRDEQFF.